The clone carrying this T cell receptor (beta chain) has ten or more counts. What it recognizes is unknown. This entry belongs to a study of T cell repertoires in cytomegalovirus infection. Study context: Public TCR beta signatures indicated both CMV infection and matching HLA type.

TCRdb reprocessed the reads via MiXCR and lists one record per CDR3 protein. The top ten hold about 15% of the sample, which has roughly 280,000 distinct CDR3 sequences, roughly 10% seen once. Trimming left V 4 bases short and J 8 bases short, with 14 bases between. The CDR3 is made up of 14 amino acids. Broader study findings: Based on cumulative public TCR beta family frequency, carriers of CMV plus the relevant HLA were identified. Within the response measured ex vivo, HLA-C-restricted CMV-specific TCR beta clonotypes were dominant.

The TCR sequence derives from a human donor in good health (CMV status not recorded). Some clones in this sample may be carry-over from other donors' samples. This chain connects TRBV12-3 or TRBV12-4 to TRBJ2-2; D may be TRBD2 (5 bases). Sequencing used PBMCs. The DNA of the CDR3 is TGTGCCAGCAGTTCCCACAGAGGGCTGGGGGAGCTGTTTTTT. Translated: CASSSHRGLGELFF.